These T cell receptor beta chains were read from a single sample in a study of regulatory T cells in long-lasting Graves disease. Using its own MiXCR run on the multiplex PCR reads, TCRdb lists one record per CDR3 protein. The sample lists roughly 400,000 distinct CDR3 sequences, 21% occurring once. This specimen consisted of peripheral blood mononuclear cells (PBMCs), obtained when the disease was refractory, from a patient treated with antithyroid drugs. The receptor set was obtained from a female donor with Graves disease. CDR3s include the opening cysteine and the closing phenylalanine or tryptophan. A row's size may be missing; if present it is once, few, many or a size class.

V gene: TRBV24-1; clone size: NA; J gene: TRBJ1-3; CDR3 protein: CATYGGVGNTIYF
V gene: TRBV12-3/TRBV12-4; clone size: many; J gene: TRBJ2-7; CDR3 protein: CASTTGGLAGGPREQYF
V gene: TRBV6-1; clone size: NA; J gene: TRBJ1-1; CDR3 protein: CASSQTGWATEAFF
V gene: TRBV20-1; clone size: NA; J gene: TRBJ2-5; CDR3 protein: CSAVLAGAETQYF
V gene: TRBV20-1; clone size: many; J gene: TRBJ1-2; CDR3 protein: CSAREEGTGRIYGYTF
V gene: TRBV7-9; clone size: NA; J gene: TRBJ2-5; CDR3 protein: CASSPKLTDRGDQETQYF
V gene: TRBV2; clone size: many; J gene: TRBJ1-4; CDR3 protein: CASSEARGNEKLFF
V gene: TRBV3-1; clone size: many; J gene: TRBJ2-5; CDR3 protein: CASSQASRKYF
V gene: TRBV10-3; clone size: NA; J gene: TRBJ2-3; CDR3 protein: CAISSGDESTDTQYF
V gene: TRBV5-4; clone size: NA; J gene: TRBJ1-5; CDR3 protein: CASSFSRFYSNQPQHF
V gene: TRBV28; clone size: many; J gene: TRBJ2-5; CDR3 protein: CASSLQGRNQETQYF
V gene: TRBV30; clone size: NA; J gene: TRBJ2-5; CDR3 protein: CAWRPLAEETQYF
V gene: TRBV9; clone size: NA; J gene: TRBJ2-7; CDR3 protein: CASSVEGVRGYEQYF
V gene: TRBV2; clone size: NA; J gene: TRBJ1-5; CDR3 protein: CAIRQGNSNQPQHF
V gene: TRBV2; clone size: many; J gene: TRBJ2-7; CDR3 protein: CASSNDRGLSYEQYF
V gene: TRBV20-1; clone size: once; J gene: TRBJ1-1; CDR3 protein: CSARASMNTEAFF
V gene: TRBV18; clone size: many; J gene: TRBJ1-1; CDR3 protein: CASSRPPPENTEAFF
V gene: TRBV27; clone size: many; J gene: TRBJ2-5; CDR3 protein: CASSWESGETQYF
V gene: TRBV7-2; clone size: many; J gene: TRBJ2-7; CDR3 protein: CASIEGTRLYEQYF
V gene: TRBV20-1; clone size: many; J gene: TRBJ1-2; CDR3 protein: CSARAGVGYGYTF
V gene: TRBV2; clone size: many; J gene: TRBJ2-7; CDR3 protein: CASIGGPYEQYF
V gene: TRBV6-1; clone size: NA; J gene: TRBJ2-1; CDR3 protein: CASRRGTSGNNEQFF
V gene: TRBV6-1; clone size: many; J gene: TRBJ2-2; CDR3 protein: CASSEWKETGELFF
V gene: TRBV20-1; clone size: NA; J gene: TRBJ2-6; CDR3 protein: CSAPPPQSSGANVLTF
V gene: TRBV20-1; clone size: many; J gene: TRBJ2-5; CDR3 protein: CSAHTGGSGETQYF
V gene: TRBV7-6; clone size: many; J gene: TRBJ1-5; CDR3 protein: CASSLVGRVDQPQHF
V gene: TRBV30; clone size: NA; J gene: TRBJ2-7; CDR3 protein: CAWSDEGEQYF
V gene: TRBV19; clone size: NA; J gene: TRBJ2-2; CDR3 protein: CASSMGVAGELFF
V gene: TRBV28; clone size: few; J gene: TRBJ1-1; CDR3 protein: CASSFWGGRQDTEAFF
V gene: TRBV10-3; clone size: NA; J gene: TRBJ2-1; CDR3 protein: CAISEGDSETYNEQFF
V gene: TRBV6-1; clone size: few; J gene: TRBJ2-5; CDR3 protein: CASMPGGGGAQYF
V gene: TRBV6-2/TRBV6-3; clone size: few; J gene: TRBJ2-5; CDR3 protein: CASSEEMGPRETQYF
V gene: TRBV30; clone size: many; J gene: TRBJ2-7; CDR3 protein: CAWWTSGTDEQYF
V gene: TRBV20-1; clone size: NA; J gene: TRBJ2-1; CDR3 protein: CSARGMSGSSYNEQFF
V gene: TRBV7-9; clone size: few; J gene: TRBJ1-6; CDR3 protein: CASSLQQGSPLHF
V gene: TRBV7-2; clone size: many; J gene: TRBJ2-7; CDR3 protein: CASSLLGISEQYF
V gene: TRBV12-3/TRBV12-4; clone size: many; J gene: TRBJ1-5; CDR3 protein: CASSLSTNQPQHF
V gene: TRBV24-1; clone size: few; J gene: TRBJ2-3; CDR3 protein: CATSDLRTGRLATDTQYF
V gene: TRBV12-3/TRBV12-4; clone size: NA; J gene: TRBJ1-5; CDR3 protein: CASSFAASNQPQHF
V gene: TRBV19; clone size: few; J gene: TRBJ1-1; CDR3 protein: CASTRSWKTEAFF
V gene: TRBV5-1; clone size: NA; J gene: TRBJ2-7; CDR3 protein: CASSPRADYEQYF
V gene: TRBV19; clone size: NA; J gene: TRBJ1-1; CDR3 protein: CASSVTGWDTEAFF
V gene: TRBV6-1; clone size: NA; J gene: TRBJ1-4; CDR3 protein: CASRIEGGGEKLFF
V gene: TRBV28; clone size: many; J gene: TRBJ2-2; CDR3 protein: CASSLTGASTGELFF
V gene: TRBV29-1; clone size: NA; J gene: TRBJ1-2; CDR3 protein: CSVDPFAGHGYTF
V gene: TRBV28; clone size: NA; J gene: TRBJ2-7; CDR3 protein: CASSQPGSGGIYEQYF
V gene: TRBV29-1; clone size: NA; J gene: TRBJ2-7; CDR3 protein: CSVDGQGTHEQYF
V gene: TRBV6-5; clone size: many; J gene: TRBJ2-7; CDR3 protein: CASSYSSVPAYEQYF
V gene: TRBV2; clone size: many; J gene: TRBJ2-2; CDR3 protein: CVSAVGVVNTGELFF
V gene: TRBV27; clone size: NA; J gene: TRBJ2-1; CDR3 protein: CASTPGGGSVEQFF
V gene: TRBV10-3; clone size: few; J gene: TRBJ2-2; CDR3 protein: CAISETGLTKRITGELFF
V gene: TRBV10-1; clone size: NA; J gene: TRBJ2-7; CDR3 protein: CASSLDRGAYEQHF
V gene: TRBV6-1; clone size: many; J gene: TRBJ2-7; CDR3 protein: CASSEAVGLSSYEQYF